The entry below gives a single T cell receptor (beta chain) sequence along with its context. Profiling relied on immunoSEQ multiplex PCR, and the TCRdb table lists in-frame clones only, not all of them. The sample has some 140,000 clones; 75% to 90% are singletons. These data are taken from a study of blood T cell repertoires in COVID-19. Study in general: Acute and convalescent COVID-19 specimens originated in the United States, Italy and Spain. PBMCs, B-cell-depleted T cells, or T cells provided the cDNA or gDNA that made up the material.

Sequencing was done on a sample of peripheral blood. The receptor was derived from a human donor in a cohort sampled during active COVID-19.

The CDR3 nucleotides are TGTGCCAGCAGCTTAGAAGGAGTGTACACCGGGGAGCTGTTTTTT. Protein: CASSLEGVYTGELFF. The chain couples TRBV7-2 to TRBJ2-2; no reliable D call. V lost 1 base and J lost 3, with 9 bases in between. CDR3 length equals 15 residues. Germline assignment: CDR1 SGHTA and CDR2 FQGNSA.